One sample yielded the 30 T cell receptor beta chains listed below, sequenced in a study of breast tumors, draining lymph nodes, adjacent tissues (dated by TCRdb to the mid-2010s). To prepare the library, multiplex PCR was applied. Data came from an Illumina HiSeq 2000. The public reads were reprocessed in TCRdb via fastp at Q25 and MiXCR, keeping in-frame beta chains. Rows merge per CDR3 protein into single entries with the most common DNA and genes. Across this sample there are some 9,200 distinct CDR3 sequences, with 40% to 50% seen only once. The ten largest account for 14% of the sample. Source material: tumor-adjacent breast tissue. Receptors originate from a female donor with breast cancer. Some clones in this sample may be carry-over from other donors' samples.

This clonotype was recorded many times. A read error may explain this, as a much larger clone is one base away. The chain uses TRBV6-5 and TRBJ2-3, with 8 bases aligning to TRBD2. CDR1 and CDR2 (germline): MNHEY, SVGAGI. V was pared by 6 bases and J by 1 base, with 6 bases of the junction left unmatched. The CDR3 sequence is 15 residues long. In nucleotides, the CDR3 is TGTGCCAGCAGAGACACTAGCGGTGGCACAGATACGCAGTATTTT. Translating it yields CASRDTSGGTDTQYF.

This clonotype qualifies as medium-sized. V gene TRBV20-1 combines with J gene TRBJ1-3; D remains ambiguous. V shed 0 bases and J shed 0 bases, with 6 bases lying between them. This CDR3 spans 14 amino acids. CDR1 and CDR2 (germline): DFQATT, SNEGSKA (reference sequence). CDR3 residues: CSARDISSGNTIYF. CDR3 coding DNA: TGCAGTGCTAGAGACATTAGCTCTGGAAACACCATATATTTT.

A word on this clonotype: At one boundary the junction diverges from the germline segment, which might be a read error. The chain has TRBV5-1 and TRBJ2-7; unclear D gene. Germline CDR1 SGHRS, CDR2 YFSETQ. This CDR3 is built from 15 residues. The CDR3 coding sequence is TGTGCCAGCAGCTCTGCTACTTTAAGCCCCTACGAGCAGTACTTC. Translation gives CASSSATLSPYEQYF.

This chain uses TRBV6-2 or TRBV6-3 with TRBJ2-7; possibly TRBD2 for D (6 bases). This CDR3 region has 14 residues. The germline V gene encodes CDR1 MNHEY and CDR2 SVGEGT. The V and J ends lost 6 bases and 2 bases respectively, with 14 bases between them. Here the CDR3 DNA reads TGTGCCAGCAGGGATTTTACTAGCCCCTACGAGCAGTACTTC. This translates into CASRDFTSPYEQYF.

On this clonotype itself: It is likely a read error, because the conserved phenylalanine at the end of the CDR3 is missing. The CDR3 coding sequence is TGTGCTAGCAGCCTCGCGTATGAGCAGTTCCTC. This encodes CASSLAYEQFL. The chain joins TRBV14 to TRBJ2-1; D is uncertain. In germline, CDR1 is SGHDN, CDR2 FVKESK. This CDR3 has 11 amino acids.

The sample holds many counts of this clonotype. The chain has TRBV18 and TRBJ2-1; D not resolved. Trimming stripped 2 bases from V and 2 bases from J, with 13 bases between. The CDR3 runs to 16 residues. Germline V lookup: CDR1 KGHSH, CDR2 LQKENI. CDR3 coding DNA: TGTGCCAGCTCACCAAGGCCCCCGGACGCCTACAATGAGCAGTTCTTC. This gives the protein CASSPRPPDAYNEQFF.

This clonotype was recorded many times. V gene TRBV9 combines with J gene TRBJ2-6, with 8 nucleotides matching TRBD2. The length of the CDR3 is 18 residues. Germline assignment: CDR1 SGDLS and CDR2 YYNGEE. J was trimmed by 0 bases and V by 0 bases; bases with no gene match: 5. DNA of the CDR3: TGTGCCAGCAGCGTAGACGGGGGGGACACCTCTGGGGCCAACGTCCTGACTTTC. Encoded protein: CASSVDGGDTSGANVLTF.

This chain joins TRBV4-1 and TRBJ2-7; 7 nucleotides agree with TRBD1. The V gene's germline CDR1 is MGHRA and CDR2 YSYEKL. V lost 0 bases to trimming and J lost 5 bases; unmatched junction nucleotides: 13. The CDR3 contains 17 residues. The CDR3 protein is CASSQEGSGQAPHEQYF. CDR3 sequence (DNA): TGCGCCAGCAGCCAAGAGGGCAGCGGACAGGCTCCCCACGAGCAGTACTTC.

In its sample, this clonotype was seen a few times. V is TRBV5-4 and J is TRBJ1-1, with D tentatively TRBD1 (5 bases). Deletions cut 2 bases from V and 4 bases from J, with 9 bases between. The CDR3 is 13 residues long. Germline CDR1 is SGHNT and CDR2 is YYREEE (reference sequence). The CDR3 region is CASSFQGGTEAFF. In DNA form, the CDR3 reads TGTGCCAGCAGCTTCCAGGGCGGCACTGAAGCTTTCTTT.

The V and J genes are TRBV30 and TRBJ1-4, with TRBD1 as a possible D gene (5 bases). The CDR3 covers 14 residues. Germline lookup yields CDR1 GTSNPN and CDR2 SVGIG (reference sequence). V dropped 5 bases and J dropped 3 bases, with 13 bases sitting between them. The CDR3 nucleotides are TGTGCCTGGGGTAATGGGGGGGCTAATGAAAAACTGTTTTTT. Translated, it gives CAWGNGGANEKLFF. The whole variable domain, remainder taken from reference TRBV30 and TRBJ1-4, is SQTIHQWPATLVQPVGSPLSLECTVEGTSNPNLYWYRQAAGRGLQLLFYSVGIGQISSEVPQNLSASRPQDRQFILSSKKLLLSDSGFYLCAWGNGGANEKLFFGSGTQLSVL.

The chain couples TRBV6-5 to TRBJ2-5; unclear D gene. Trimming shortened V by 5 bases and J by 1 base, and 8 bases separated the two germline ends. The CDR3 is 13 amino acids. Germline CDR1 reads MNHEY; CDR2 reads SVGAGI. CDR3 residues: CASSLRRQETQYF. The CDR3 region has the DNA TGTGCCAGCAGTCTAAGACGCCAAGAGACCCAGTACTTC.

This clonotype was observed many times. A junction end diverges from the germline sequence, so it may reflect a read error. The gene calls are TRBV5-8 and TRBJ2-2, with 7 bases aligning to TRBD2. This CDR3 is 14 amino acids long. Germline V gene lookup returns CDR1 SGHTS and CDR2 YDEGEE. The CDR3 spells CASSYQTSPGELFF. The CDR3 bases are TGTGCCAGCAGCTACCAGACTAGCCCCGGTGAGCTGTTTTTT.

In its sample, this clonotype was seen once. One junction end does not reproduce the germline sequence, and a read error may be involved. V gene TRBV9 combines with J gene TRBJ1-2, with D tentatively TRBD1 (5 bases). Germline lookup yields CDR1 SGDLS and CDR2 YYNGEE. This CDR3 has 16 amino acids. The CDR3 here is CASSARNSGAEDGHTF. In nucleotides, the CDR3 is TGTGCCAGCAGCGCCAGAAATTCCGGGGCAGAAGATGGCCACACCTTC.

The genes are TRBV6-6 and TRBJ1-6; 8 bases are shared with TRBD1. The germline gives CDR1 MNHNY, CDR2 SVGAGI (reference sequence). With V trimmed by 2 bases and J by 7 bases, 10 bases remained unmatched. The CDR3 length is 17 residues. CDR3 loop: CASSYAFTTGANSPLHF. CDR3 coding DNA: TGTGCCAGCAGTTACGCATTCACGACAGGGGCCAATTCACCCCTCCACTTT.

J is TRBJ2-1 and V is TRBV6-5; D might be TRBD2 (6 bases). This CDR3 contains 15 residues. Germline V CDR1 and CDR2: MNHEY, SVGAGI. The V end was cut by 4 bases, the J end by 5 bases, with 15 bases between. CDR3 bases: TGTGCCAGCAGTTGGGGACTCCGAGGCCACAATGAGCAGTTCTTC. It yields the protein CASSWGLRGHNEQFF.

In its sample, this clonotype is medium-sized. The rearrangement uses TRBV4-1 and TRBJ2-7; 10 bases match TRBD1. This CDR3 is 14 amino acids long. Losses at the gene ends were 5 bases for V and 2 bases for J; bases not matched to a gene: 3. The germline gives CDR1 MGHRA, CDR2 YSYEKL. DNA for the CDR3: TGCGCCAGCAGCGAGACAGGGGGCGCCTACGAGCAGTACTTC. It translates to CASSETGGAYEQYF.

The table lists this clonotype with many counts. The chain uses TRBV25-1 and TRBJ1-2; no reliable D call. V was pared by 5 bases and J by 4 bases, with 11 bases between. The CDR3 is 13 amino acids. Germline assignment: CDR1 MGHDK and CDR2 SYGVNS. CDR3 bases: TGTGCCAGCAGTTATACATCGGGCTATGGCTACACCTTC. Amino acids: CASSYTSGYGYTF.

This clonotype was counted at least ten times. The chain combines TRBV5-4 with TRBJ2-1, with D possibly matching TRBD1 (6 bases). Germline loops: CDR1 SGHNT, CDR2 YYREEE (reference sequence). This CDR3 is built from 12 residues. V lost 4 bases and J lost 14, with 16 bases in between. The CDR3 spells CASSASGVGKFF. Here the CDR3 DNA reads TGTGCCAGCAGCGCGTCAGGGGTAGGGAAGTTCTTC.

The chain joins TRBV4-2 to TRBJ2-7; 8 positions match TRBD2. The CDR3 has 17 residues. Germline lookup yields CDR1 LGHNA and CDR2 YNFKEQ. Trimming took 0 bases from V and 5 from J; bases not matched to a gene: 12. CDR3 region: CASSQEGLGGGPDEQYF. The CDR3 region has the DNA TGTGCCAGCAGCCAAGAGGGACTCGGGGGGGGGCCAGACGAGCAGTACTTC.

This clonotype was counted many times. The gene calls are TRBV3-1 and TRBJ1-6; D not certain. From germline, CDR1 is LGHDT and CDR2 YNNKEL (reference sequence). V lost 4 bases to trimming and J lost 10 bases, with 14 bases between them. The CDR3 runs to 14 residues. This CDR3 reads CASSPDQGGSPLHF. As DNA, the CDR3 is TGTGCCAGCAGCCCCGACCAAGGTGGATCACCCCTCCACTTT.

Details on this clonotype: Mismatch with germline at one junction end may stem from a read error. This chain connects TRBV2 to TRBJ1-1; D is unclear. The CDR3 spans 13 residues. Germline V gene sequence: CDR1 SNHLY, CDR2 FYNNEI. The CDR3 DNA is TGTGCCAGCAGCATGGACGCCAACACTGGAGCTTTCTTT. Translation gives CASSMDANTGAFF.

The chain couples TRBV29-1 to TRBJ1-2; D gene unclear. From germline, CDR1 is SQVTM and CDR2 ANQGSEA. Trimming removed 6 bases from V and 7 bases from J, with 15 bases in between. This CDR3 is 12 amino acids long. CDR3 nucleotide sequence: TGCAGCGTCCTGACGGTAATCTGTGGCTACACCTTC. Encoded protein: CSVLTVICGYTF.

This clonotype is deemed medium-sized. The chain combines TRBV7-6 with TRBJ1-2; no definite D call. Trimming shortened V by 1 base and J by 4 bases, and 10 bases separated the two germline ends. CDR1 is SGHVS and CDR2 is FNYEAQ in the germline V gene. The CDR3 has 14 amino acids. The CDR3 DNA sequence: TGTGCCAGCAGCTTAGGACCCCTGGGCTATGGCTACACCTTC. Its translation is CASSLGPLGYGYTF.

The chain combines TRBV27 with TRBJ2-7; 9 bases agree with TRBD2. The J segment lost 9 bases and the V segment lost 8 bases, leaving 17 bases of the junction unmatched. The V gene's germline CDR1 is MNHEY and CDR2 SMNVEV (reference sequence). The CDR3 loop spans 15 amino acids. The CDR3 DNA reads TGTGCCAGCGGCCCCCCGGGACTAGCAGCGGGGGGGCAGTACTTC. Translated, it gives CASGPPGLAAGGQYF.

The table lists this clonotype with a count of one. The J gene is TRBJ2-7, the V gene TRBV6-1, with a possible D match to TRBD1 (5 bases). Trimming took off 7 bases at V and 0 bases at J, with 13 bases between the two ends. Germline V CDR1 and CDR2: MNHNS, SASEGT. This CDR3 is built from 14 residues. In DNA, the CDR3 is TGTGCCAGCAATGTGACAGCGAGCTCCTACGAGCAGTACTTC. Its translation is CASNVTASSYEQYF.

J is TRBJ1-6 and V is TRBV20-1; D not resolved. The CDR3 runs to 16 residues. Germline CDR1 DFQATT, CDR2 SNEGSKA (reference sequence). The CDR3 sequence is CGVPRAWGSYNSPLHF. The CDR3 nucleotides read TGCGGTGTTCCCCGGGCCTGGGGATCCTACAACTCACCCCTCCACTTT.

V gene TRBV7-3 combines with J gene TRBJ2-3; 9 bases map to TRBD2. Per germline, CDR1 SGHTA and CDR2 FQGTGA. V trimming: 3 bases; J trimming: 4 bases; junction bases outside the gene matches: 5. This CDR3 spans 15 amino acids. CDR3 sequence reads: CASSLEAGGADTQYF. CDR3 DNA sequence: TGTGCCAGCAGCTTGGAAGCGGGAGGTGCAGATACGCAGTATTTT.

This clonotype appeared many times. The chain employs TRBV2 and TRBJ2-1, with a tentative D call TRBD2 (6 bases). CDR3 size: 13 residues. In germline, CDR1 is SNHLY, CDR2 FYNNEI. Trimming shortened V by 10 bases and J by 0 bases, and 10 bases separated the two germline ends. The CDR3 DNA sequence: TGTGCCATCGTAGCGGTCTCCTACAATGAGCAGTTCTTC. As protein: CAIVAVSYNEQFF.

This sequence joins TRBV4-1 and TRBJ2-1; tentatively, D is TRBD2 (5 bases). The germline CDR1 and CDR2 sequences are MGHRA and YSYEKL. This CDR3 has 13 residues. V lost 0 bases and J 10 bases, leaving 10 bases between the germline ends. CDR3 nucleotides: TGCGCCAGCAGCCAAGATTTACAGCGGGAGCAGTTCTTC. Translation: CASSQDLQREQFF.

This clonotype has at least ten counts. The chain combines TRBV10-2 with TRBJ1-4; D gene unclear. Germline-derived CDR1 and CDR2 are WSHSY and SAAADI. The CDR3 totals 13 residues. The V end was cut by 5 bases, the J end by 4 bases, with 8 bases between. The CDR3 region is CASSPANNEKLFF. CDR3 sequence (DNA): TGCGCCAGCAGTCCGGCGAATAATGAAAAACTGTTTTTT.